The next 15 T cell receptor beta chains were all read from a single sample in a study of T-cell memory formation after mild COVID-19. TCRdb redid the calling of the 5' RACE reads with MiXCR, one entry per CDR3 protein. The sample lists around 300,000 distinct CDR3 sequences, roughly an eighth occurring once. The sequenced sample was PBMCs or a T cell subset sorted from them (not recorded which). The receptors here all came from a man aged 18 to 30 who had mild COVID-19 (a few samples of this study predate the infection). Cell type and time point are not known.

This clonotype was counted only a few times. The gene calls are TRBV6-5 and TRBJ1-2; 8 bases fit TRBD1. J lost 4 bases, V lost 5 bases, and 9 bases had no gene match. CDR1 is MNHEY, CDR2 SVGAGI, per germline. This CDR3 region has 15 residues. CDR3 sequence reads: CASSPKRQGTYGYTF. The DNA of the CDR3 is TGTGCCAGCAGTCCCAAACGACAGGGGACCTATGGCTACACCTTC.

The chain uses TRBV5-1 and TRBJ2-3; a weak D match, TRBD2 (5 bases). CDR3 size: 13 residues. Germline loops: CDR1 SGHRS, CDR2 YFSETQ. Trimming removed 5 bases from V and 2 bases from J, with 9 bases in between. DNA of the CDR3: TGCGCCAGCAGTGAAGCGGACACAGATACGCAGTATTTT. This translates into CASSEADTDTQYF.

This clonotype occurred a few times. The CDR3 DNA sequence: TGTGCCAGCAGTCGAGATACAGGGGCAGATACGCAGTATTTT. It encodes CASSRDTGADTQYF. The chain combines TRBV7-9 with TRBJ2-3; 7 positions agree with TRBD1. J was trimmed by 4 bases and V by 6 bases; bases with no gene match: 7. The CDR3 is 14 residues long. Germline V gene lookup returns CDR1 SEHNR and CDR2 FQNEAQ (reference sequence).

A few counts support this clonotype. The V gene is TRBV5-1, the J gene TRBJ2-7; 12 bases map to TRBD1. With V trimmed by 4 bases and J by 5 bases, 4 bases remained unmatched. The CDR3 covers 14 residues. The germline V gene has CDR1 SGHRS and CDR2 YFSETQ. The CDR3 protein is CASSAGQGANEQYF. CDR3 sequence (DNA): TGCGCCAGCAGCGCGGGACAGGGGGCTAACGAGCAGTACTTC.

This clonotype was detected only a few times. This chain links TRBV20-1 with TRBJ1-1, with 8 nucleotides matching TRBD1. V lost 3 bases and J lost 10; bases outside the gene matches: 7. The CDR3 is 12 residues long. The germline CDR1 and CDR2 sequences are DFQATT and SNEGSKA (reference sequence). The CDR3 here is CSARARDRRAFF. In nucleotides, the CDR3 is TGCAGTGCTAGGGCAAGGGACAGGAGAGCTTTCTTT.

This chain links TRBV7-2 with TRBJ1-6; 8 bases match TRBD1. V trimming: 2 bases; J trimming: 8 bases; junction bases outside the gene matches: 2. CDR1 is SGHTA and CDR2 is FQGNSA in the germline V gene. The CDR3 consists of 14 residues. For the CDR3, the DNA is TGTGCCAGCAGCTTACAGGGGGCGTATTCACCCCTCCACTTT. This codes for CASSLQGAYSPLHF.

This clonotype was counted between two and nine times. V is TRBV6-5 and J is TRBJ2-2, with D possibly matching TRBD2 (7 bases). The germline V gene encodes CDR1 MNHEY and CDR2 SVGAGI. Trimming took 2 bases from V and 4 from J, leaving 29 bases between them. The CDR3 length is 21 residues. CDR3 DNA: TGTGCCAGCAGTTACCGGCAGCTTCGAGGCTGGGGGGGCCGGGGCACCGGGGAGCTGTTTTTT. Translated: CASSYRQLRGWGGRGTGELFF.

The CDR3 DNA reads as TGTGCCAGCAGTTACTCATTCAGGTCGGATTCACCCCTCCACTTT. Translation gives CASSYSFRSDSPLHF. The chain is built from TRBV6-2 or TRBV6-3 and TRBJ1-6; no definite D call. The CDR3 covers 15 residues. CDR1 MNHEY and CDR2 SVGEGT come from the germline V gene. Trimming pared 0 bases from V and 8 bases from J, leaving 11 bases between.

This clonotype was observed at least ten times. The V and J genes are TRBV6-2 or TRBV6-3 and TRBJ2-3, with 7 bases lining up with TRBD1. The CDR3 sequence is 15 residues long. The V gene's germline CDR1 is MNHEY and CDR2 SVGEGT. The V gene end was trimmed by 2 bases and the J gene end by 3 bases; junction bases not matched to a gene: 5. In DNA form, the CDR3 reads TGTGCCAGCAGTTACGGAGACAGGGATACAGATACGCAGTATTTT. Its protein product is CASSYGDRDTDTQYF.

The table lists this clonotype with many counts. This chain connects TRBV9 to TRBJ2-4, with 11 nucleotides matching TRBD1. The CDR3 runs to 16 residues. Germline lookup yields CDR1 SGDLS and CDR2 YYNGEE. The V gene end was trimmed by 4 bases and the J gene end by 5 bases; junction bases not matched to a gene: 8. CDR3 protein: CASSPGQGASENIQYF. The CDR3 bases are TGTGCCAGCAGCCCTGGACAGGGGGCTAGCGAAAACATTCAGTACTTC.

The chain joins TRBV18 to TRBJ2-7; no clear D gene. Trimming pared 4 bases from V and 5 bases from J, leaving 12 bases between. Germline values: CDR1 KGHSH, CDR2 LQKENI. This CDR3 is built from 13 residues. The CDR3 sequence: CASSRNSAHEQYV. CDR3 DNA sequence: TGTGCCAGCTCACGTAACAGTGCCCACGAGCAGTACGTC.

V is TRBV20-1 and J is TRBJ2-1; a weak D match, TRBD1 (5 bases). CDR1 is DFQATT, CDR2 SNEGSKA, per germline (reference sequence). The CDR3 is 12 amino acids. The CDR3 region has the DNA TGCAGCCCAATGGGGCACGACAATGAGCAGTTCTTC. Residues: CSPMGHDNEQFF.

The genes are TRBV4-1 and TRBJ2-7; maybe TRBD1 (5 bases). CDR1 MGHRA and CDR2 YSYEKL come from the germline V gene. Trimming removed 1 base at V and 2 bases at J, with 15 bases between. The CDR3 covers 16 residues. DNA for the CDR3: TGCGCCAGCAGCCAAGGGGGCGGCCTAAATACCTACGAGCAGTACTTC. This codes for CASSQGGGLNTYEQYF.

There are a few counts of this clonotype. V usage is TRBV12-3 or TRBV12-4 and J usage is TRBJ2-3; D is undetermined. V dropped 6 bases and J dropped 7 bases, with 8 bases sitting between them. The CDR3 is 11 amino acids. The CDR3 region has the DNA TGTGCCAGCAGCCCGTCCTATACGCAGTATTTT. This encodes CASSPSYTQYF.

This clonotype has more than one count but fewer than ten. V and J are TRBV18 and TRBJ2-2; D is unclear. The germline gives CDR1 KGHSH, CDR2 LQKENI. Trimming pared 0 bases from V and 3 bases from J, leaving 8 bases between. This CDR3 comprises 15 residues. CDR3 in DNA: TGTGCCAGCTCACCACCGCCGAGTTACACCGGGGAGCTGTTTTTT. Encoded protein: CASSPPPSYTGELFF.